This entry lists 32 T cell receptor beta chains sequenced from one sample in a study of blood T cell repertoires in COVID-19. Generated by immunoSEQ multiplex PCR, the TCRdb table keeps only in-frame clones and is missing some. The sample holds over 90,000 clones, more than 70% seen once. The sample was peripheral blood. The origin of the receptors is a woman of 80 years or more in a cohort sampled during active COVID-19.

A note on this clone: Other nucleotide sequences in the sample specify the same CDR3. The chain is built from TRBV28 and TRBJ2-7; D may be TRBD2 (7 bases). The V end lost 2 bases, the J end lost 2 bases, and 16 bases lay between the germline ends. The germline V gene encodes CDR1 MDHEN and CDR2 SYDVKM. The CDR3 consists of 16 residues. CDR3 residues: CASSLGGWGGTYEQYF. In DNA, the CDR3 is TGTGCCAGCAGTTTAGGGGGATGGGGGGGCACCTACGAGCAGTACTTC.

The V call is TRBV6-5, the J call TRBJ2-7; TRBD2 matches 7 bases. After removal of 5 bases from V and 0 bases from J, the junction contained 7 bases not matched to a gene. Germline V CDR1 and CDR2: MNHEY, SVGAGI. This CDR3 has 15 residues. This CDR3 reads CASSLSGTSSYEQYF. Here the CDR3 DNA reads TGTGCCAGCAGTCTGAGCGGGACGAGCTCCTACGAGCAGTACTTC.

This clone is a singleton in its sample. This chain connects TRBV18 to TRBJ1-3; maybe TRBD1 (6 bases). Germline CDR1 is KGHSH and CDR2 is LQKENI. The CDR3 is 15 amino acids. The V gene lost 0 bases and the J gene lost 2 bases, with 8 bases spanning the gap. CDR3 nucleotide sequence: TGTGCCAGCTCACCACCCCCAGGGGCTGGAAACACCATATATTTT. It specifies CASSPPPGAGNTIYF.

The chain is built from TRBV6-4 and TRBJ2-3, with 11 bases matching TRBD2. CDR3 length equals 15 residues. J lost 2 bases, V lost 4 bases, and 2 bases had no gene match. CDR1 and CDR2 from the germline V gene are MRHNA and SNTAGT. CDR3 sequence reads: CASSGTSGYTDTQYF. CDR3 in DNA: TGTGCCAGCAGTGGGACTAGCGGGTACACAGATACGCAGTATTTT.

The chain employs TRBV11-2 and TRBJ2-2, with D perhaps TRBD1 (6 bases). The germline CDR1 and CDR2 sequences are SGHAT and FQNNGV. There are 15 residues in the CDR3. V was shortened by 7 bases and J by 2 bases, with 14 bases between the two germline ends. In DNA, the CDR3 is TGTGCCAGCACCTTCCCCGGGACAAACACCGGGGAGCTGTTTTTT. The encoded protein is CASTFPGTNTGELFF. The full variable domain, completed using reference TRBV11-2 and TRBJ2-2, is EAGVAQSPRYKIIEKRQSVAFWCNPISGHATLYWYQQILGQGPKLLIQFQNNGVVDDSQLPKDRFSAERLKGVDSTLKIQPAKLEDSAVYLCASTFPGTNTGELFFGEGSRLTVL.

This clone was recorded only once. The chain has TRBV28 and TRBJ2-2; 11 positions agree with TRBD2. Trimming took 7 bases from V and 2 from J; bases not matched to a gene: 3. Germline V gene data show CDR1 as MDHEN and CDR2 as SYDVKM. The CDR3 runs to 15 residues. CDR3 amino acids: CASTGTSGNTGELFF. Here the CDR3 DNA reads TGTGCCAGCACCGGGACTAGCGGAAACACCGGGGAGCTGTTTTTT.

The chain links TRBV12-3 or TRBV12-4 to TRBJ2-7, with D hard to call. V lost 2 bases and J 6 bases, leaving 5 bases between the germline ends. This CDR3 contains 11 residues. Written as DNA, the CDR3 is TGTGCCAGCAGTTTATCGTTCGAGCAGTACTTC. Protein sequence: CASSLSFEQYF.

The chain links TRBV7-9 to TRBJ2-5, with 9 bases lining up with TRBD1. After removal of 4 bases from V and 4 bases from J, the junction contained 7 bases not matched to a gene. This CDR3 is 15 amino acids long. CDR1 is SEHNR, CDR2 FQNEAQ, per germline (reference sequence). The CDR3 DNA reads TGTGCCAGCAGCTCCCCATTACAGGGGGCAGAGACCCAGTACTTC. It encodes CASSSPLQGAETQYF. Combining the CDR3 with reference TRBV7-9 and TRBJ2-5 gives the whole variable domain DTGVSQNPRHKITKRGQNVTFRCDPISEHNRLYWYRQTLGQGPEFLTYFQNEAQLEKSRLLSDRFSAERPKGSFSTLEIQRTEQGDSAMYLCASSSPLQGAETQYFGPGTRLLVL.

CDR3 region: CASSLQGTNQPQHF. Here the CDR3 DNA reads TGTGCCAGCTCACTACAGGGGACCAATCAGCCCCAGCATTTT. The chain uses TRBV18 and TRBJ1-5; 7 bases are shared with TRBD1. Germline V gene sequence: CDR1 KGHSH, CDR2 LQKENI. V shed 4 bases, J shed 3 bases, and the junction held 3 bases outside the gene matches. There are 14 residues in the CDR3.

The rearrangement joins TRBV3-1 (or the pseudogene TRBV3-2) to TRBJ2-1, with D unclear. V was pared by 1 base and J by 2 bases, with 9 bases between. From germline, CDR1 is LGHDT and CDR2 YNNKEL (reference sequence). The CDR3 sequence is 15 residues long. This CDR3 is CASSQARGPYNEQFF. The CDR3 region has the DNA TGTGCCAGCAGCCAAGCTCGAGGCCCCTACAATGAGCAGTTCTTC.

This clone appeared a few times. V gene TRBV4-1 combines with J gene TRBJ1-2; possibly TRBD1 for D (6 bases). Germline assignment: CDR1 MGHRA and CDR2 YSYEKL. With 2 bases removed from V and 8 bases from J, the gap between germline ends came to 15 bases. The CDR3 has 14 amino acids. The CDR3 here is CASSQTQGYGGYTF. In DNA, the CDR3 is TGCGCCAGCAGCCAAACACAGGGCTACGGAGGCTACACCTTC.

The rearrangement joins TRBV10-3 to TRBJ2-2; a weak D match, TRBD1 (6 bases). V was pared by 11 bases and J by 3 bases, with 13 bases between. The CDR3 loop spans 13 amino acids. Germline CDR1 and CDR2: ENHRY and SYGVKD. Here the CDR3 DNA reads TGTGCCGTGGGACACAGGGACACCGGGGAGCTGTTTTTT. Protein sequence: CAVGHRDTGELFF.

The chain employs TRBV6-5 and TRBJ2-7; tentatively, D is TRBD2 (7 bases). The CDR3 extends over 15 amino acids. V lost 5 bases, J lost 0 bases, and 14 bases lay in between. Per germline, CDR1 MNHEY and CDR2 SVGAGI. For the CDR3, the DNA is TGTGCCAGCAGTCGGGGAGGGACATTCTCCTACGAGCAGTACTTC. Amino acid sequence: CASSRGGTFSYEQYF.

Here the CDR3 reads CASSEESQPTSYGYTF. The CDR3 region has the DNA TGTGCCAGCAGTGAAGAGAGTCAACCAACCTCCTATGGCTACACCTTC. The chain links TRBV6-1 to TRBJ1-2, with D unclear. V was pared by 1 base and J by 4 bases, with 16 bases between. CDR1 and CDR2 from the germline V gene are MNHNS and SASEGT. CDR3 length: 16 residues.

The V gene is TRBV20-1, the J gene TRBJ2-1; 10 positions match TRBD2. Germline V gene lookup returns CDR1 DFQATT and CDR2 SNEGSKA (reference sequence). Trimming took 3 bases from V and 0 from J; bases not matched to a gene: 8. This CDR3 contains 17 residues. The CDR3 nucleotides are TGCAGTGCTAGTTTACTAGCGGGATCTGGCTCCTACAATGAGCAGTTCTTC. Protein sequence: CSASLLAGSGSYNEQFF.

The V and J genes are TRBV28 and TRBJ2-1; D possibly corresponds to TRBD1 (6 bases). This CDR3 comprises 13 residues. Germline V gene sequence: CDR1 MDHEN, CDR2 SYDVKM. Trimming removed 4 bases at V and 4 bases at J, with 8 bases between. The CDR3 sequence: CASSSGQYNEQFF. CDR3 DNA: TGTGCCAGCAGTTCCGGACAGTACAATGAGCAGTTCTTC.

The chain links TRBV27 to TRBJ1-1; D perhaps matches TRBD1 (6 bases). The CDR3 runs to 17 residues. V was clipped by 3 bases and J by 0 bases, with 17 bases between them. Germline V lookup: CDR1 MNHEY, CDR2 SMNVEV (reference sequence). The CDR3 region is CASSFRGANRMNTEAFF. The CDR3 coding sequence is TGTGCCAGCAGTTTCAGGGGCGCAAATAGGATGAACACTGAAGCTTTCTTT.

The rearrangement links TRBV7-8 to TRBJ1-5, with D unclear. Germline CDR1 and CDR2: SGHVS and FQNEAQ. V was trimmed by 1 base and J by 2 bases, leaving 6 bases between them. The CDR3 loop spans 14 amino acids. CDR3 DNA: TGTGCCAGCAGCTTAGAACTGGGCAATCAGCCCCAGCATTTT. Translated, it gives CASSLELGNQPQHF.

The CDR3, as DNA: TGTGCCAGCAGACCACAGGGTTCATATGGCTACACCTTC. Its protein is CASRPQGSYGYTF. The chain employs TRBV6-5 and TRBJ1-2; D is possibly TRBD1 (6 bases). The germline V and J ends were trimmed by 6 bases and 5 bases, with 13 bases remaining between them. The CDR3 is made up of 13 amino acids. The germline gives CDR1 MNHEY, CDR2 SVGAGI.

V gene TRBV11-2 combines with J gene TRBJ2-1; weak D call: TRBD2 (6 bases). Germline-derived CDR1 and CDR2 are SGHAT and FQNNGV. V was cut by 4 bases and J by 7 bases, with 11 bases left in between. The CDR3 length is 13 residues. The CDR3 protein is CASSSQSGNEQFF. The CDR3, as DNA: TGTGCCAGCAGCTCCCAAAGCGGGAATGAGCAGTTCTTC.

The chain links TRBV12-3 or TRBV12-4 to TRBJ1-2; no clear D gene. V was pared by 3 bases and J by 4 bases, with 6 bases between. This CDR3 contains 12 residues. This CDR3 is CASSFGVYGYTF. CDR3 coding DNA: TGTGCCAGCAGTTTCGGGGTCTATGGCTACACCTTC.

The J gene is TRBJ2-5, the V gene TRBV4-2, with TRBD2 matching over 12 bases. There are 19 residues in the CDR3. With V trimmed by 0 bases and J by 4 bases, 12 bases remained unmatched. Germline V gene data show CDR1 as LGHNA and CDR2 as YNFKEQ. CDR3 nucleotide sequence: TGTGCCAGCAGCCAAGAAGCGTCTAGCGGGGGGGCCTCCCGAGAGACCCAGTACTTC. The encoded protein is CASSQEASSGGASRETQYF.

J is TRBJ1-2 and V is TRBV3-1 (or the pseudogene TRBV3-2), with TRBD1 identical over 9 bases. This CDR3 spans 16 amino acids. The germline V gene encodes CDR1 LGHDT and CDR2 YNNKEL (reference sequence). Unmatched junction bases numbered 6, after V lost 0 bases and J lost 4 bases. The CDR3 bases are TGTGCCAGCAGCCAAGATTTGGGACAGGGATCCTATGGCTACACCTTC. Amino acids: CASSQDLGQGSYGYTF.

The CDR3 loop reads CASSIQGQETQYF. In nucleotides, the CDR3 is TGTGCCAGCAGTATACAGGGCCAAGAGACCCAGTACTTC. V gene TRBV2 combines with J gene TRBJ2-5; TRBD1 is a possible D gene (6 bases). Per the germline V gene, CDR1 is SNHLY and CDR2 is FYNNEI. V was clipped by 5 bases and J by 1 base, with 8 bases between them. CDR3 size: 13 residues.

This chain links TRBV4-1 with TRBJ1-3; possibly TRBD1 for D (6 bases). Deletions cut 2 bases from V and 0 bases from J, with 14 bases between. Germline CDR1 is MGHRA and CDR2 is YSYEKL. The CDR3 runs 17 residues. Written as DNA, the CDR3 is TGCGCCAGCAGCCAACCCGGGACACCTAACTCTGGAAACACCATATATTTT. This translates into CASSQPGTPNSGNTIYF.

The chain couples TRBV5-1 to TRBJ1-4; 11 nucleotides line up with TRBD1. Looked up from germline, CDR1 is SGHRS and CDR2 is YFSETQ. This CDR3 is 15 amino acids long. V dropped 0 bases and J dropped 7; count of bases not matched to a gene: 2. CDR3 in amino acids: CASSLGTGGVEKLFF. For the CDR3, the DNA is TGCGCCAGCAGCTTGGGGACAGGGGGCGTTGAAAAACTGTTTTTT. The entire variable domain, with the rest obtained from reference TRBV5-1 and TRBJ1-4, is as follows: KAGVTQTPRYLIKTRGQQVTLSCSPISGHRSVSWYQQTPGQGLQFLFEYFSETQRNKGNFPGRFSGRQFSNSRSEMNVSTLELGDSALYLCASSLGTGGVEKLFFGSGTQLSVL.

The chain has TRBV6-5 and TRBJ1-4; 8 nucleotides align to TRBD1. This CDR3 has 13 residues. Germline trimming cut 10 bases from V and 8 bases from J; bases unmatched to any gene: 9. Germline loops: CDR1 MNHEY, CDR2 SVGAGI. CDR3 DNA sequence: TGTGCCATTCGGACAGGGCTGTCGGAAAAACTGTTTTTT. Its translation: CAIRTGLSEKLFF.

This clone came up once. This chain uses TRBV19 with TRBJ1-2; D uncertain. V was shortened by 3 bases and J by 10 bases, with 15 bases between the two germline ends. Looked up from germline, CDR1 is LNHDA and CDR2 is SQIVND (reference sequence). This CDR3 is 13 amino acids long. DNA of the CDR3: TGTGCCAGTAGTATCGGGGTGGCGACTCACTACACCTTC. This translates into CASSIGVATHYTF.

The chain is built from TRBV5-1 and TRBJ2-7; 7 bases map to TRBD2. The germline CDR1 and CDR2 sequences are SGHRS and YFSETQ. The CDR3 spans 15 residues. J lost 2 bases, V lost 7 bases, and 12 bases had no gene match. The CDR3 sequence is CASRILSGVTYEQYF. The CDR3, as DNA: TGCGCCAGCCGCATTCTGAGCGGGGTAACCTACGAGCAGTACTTC.

DNA for the CDR3: TGCGCCAGCAGCTTGGTACAGGGGGGCGATGAGCAGTTCTTC. Amino acid sequence: CASSLVQGGDEQFF. The J gene is TRBJ2-1, the V gene TRBV5-1, with 8 bases aligning to TRBD1. Germline V lookup: CDR1 SGHRS, CDR2 YFSETQ. The junction had 4 bases not matched to a gene; V was cut back by 0 bases and J by 8 bases. This CDR3 contains 14 residues.

The chain couples TRBV7-9 to TRBJ2-1; 7 bases map to TRBD2. After removal of 3 bases from V and 1 base from J, the junction contained 6 bases not matched to a gene. Germline loops: CDR1 SEHNR, CDR2 FQNEAQ (reference sequence). The CDR3 is 16 amino acids. Here the CDR3 DNA reads TGTGCCAGCAGCTTCTGGGCGGGGGTTTCCTACAATGAGCAGTTCTTC. It translates to CASSFWAGVSYNEQFF.

This chain uses TRBV11-3 with TRBJ2-2, with 10 bases aligning to TRBD1. Germline trimming cut 0 bases from V and 3 bases from J; bases unmatched to any gene: 1. CDR3 length: 16 amino acids. CDR1 and CDR2 (germline): SGHNT, YENEEA. CDR3 in DNA: TGTGCCAGCAGCTTAGACGGGACAGGGGACACCGGGGAGCTGTTTTTT. Residues: CASSLDGTGDTGELFF.